The 22 T cell receptor beta chains below all came from one sample that was sequenced in a study of OX40 agonist ivuxolimab in advanced cancers. Sequencing used immunoSEQ multiplex PCR; TCRdb keeps in-frame clones, though not all of them. The sample has 65,000 to 80,000 clones, about 85% seen once. Material: CD4+ or CD8+ T cells sorted from blood, obtained in a trial of the OX40 agonist ivuxolimab. These receptors were collected from an adult with an advanced solid tumor such as melanoma, head and neck, liver or kidney cancer.

This chain uses TRBV25-1 with TRBJ2-5; tentatively, D is TRBD2 (5 bases). The CDR3 covers 13 residues. The ends were cut back, 2 bases at V and 7 bases at J, with 11 bases in the middle. Germline CDR1 is MGHDK and CDR2 is SYGVNS. The CDR3 loop is CASSELGVGTQYF. DNA for the CDR3: TGTGCCAGCAGTGAACTCGGGGTCGGGACCCAGTACTTC. The full variable domain, its missing parts supplied by reference TRBV25-1 and TRBJ2-5, is EADIYQTPRYLVIGTGKKITLECSQTMGHDKMYWYQQDPGMELHLIHYSYGVNSTEKGDLSSESTVSRIRTEHFPLTLESARPSHTSQYLCASSELGVGTQYFGPGTRLLVL.

The CDR3 bases are TGCGCCAGCAGCTCTAGCGGGGTGGAGACCCAGTACTTC. Translation gives CASSSSGVETQYF. This rearrangement joins TRBV5-1 to TRBJ2-5; 9 nucleotides agree with TRBD2. The trim removed 3 bases at V and 5 bases at J, leaving 2 bases unmatched. Germline CDR1 is SGHRS and CDR2 is YFSETQ. The CDR3 contains 13 residues. Drawing the rest from reference TRBV5-1 and TRBJ2-5, the complete variable domain is KAGVTQTPRYLIKTRGQQVTLSCSPISGHRSVSWYQQTPGQGLQFLFEYFSETQRNKGNFPGRFSGRQFSNSRSEMNVSTLELGDSALYLCASSSSGVETQYFGPGTRLLVL.

The gene calls are TRBV20-1 and TRBJ1-1; D remains unclear. CDR1 and CDR2 from the germline V gene are DFQATT and SNEGSKA (reference sequence). The CDR3 covers 11 residues. V dropped 0 bases and J dropped 7 bases, with 6 bases sitting between them. The CDR3, as DNA: TGCAGTGCTAGAGAGCCAGGTGAAGCTTTCTTT. Encoded protein: CSAREPGEAFF.

This clone has a single count. The V gene is TRBV7-2, the J gene TRBJ1-2, with D perhaps matching TRBD1 (5 bases). Trimming removed 1 base at V and 5 bases at J, with 8 bases between. There are 13 residues in the CDR3. The germline CDR1 and CDR2 sequences are SGHTA and FQGNSA. As DNA, the CDR3 is TGTGCCAGCAGCTTAGACGGGGGGTATGGCTACACCTTC. It encodes CASSLDGGYGYTF.

The genes are TRBV9 and TRBJ2-1, with D maybe TRBD2 (6 bases). Germline CDR1 reads SGDLS; CDR2 reads YYNGEE. The germline V and J ends were trimmed by 4 bases and 9 bases, with 11 bases remaining between them. The CDR3 is 12 amino acids. The CDR3 DNA reads as TGTGCCAGCAGCCGCCGGGAGATTGAGCAGTTCTTC. It yields the protein CASSRREIEQFF.

In this sample, this clone turned up once. This chain uses TRBV7-2 with TRBJ2-1; 12 nucleotides align to TRBD2. Germline V gives CDR1 SGHTA, CDR2 FQGNSA. The CDR3 extends over 15 amino acids. After removal of 5 bases from V and 9 bases from J, the junction contained 8 bases not matched to a gene. The CDR3: CASSALAGGPVEQFF. Written as DNA, the CDR3 is TGTGCCAGCAGCGCCCTAGCGGGAGGGCCTGTTGAGCAGTTCTTC.

The J gene is TRBJ2-5, the V gene TRBV7-7; 16 nucleotides match TRBD2. With V trimmed by 4 bases and J by 4 bases, 6 bases remained unmatched. There are 17 residues in the CDR3. Germline loops: CDR1 SSHAT, CDR2 FNYEAQ (reference sequence). The CDR3 nucleotides read TGTGCCAGCAGCTCCGGGACTAGCGGGGGGGCGCGAGAGACCCAGTACTTC. It encodes CASSSGTSGGARETQYF.

The rearrangement joins TRBV28 to TRBJ1-4; D unresolved. With 8 bases removed from V and 4 bases from J, the gap between germline ends came to 11 bases. The CDR3 covers 13 residues. Looked up from germline, CDR1 is MDHEN and CDR2 is SYDVKM. The CDR3 DNA reads TGTGCCAGCTATGACGGTATTAATGAAAAACTGTTTTTT. Protein product: CASYDGINEKLFF.

The CDR3 protein is CATSRDNRQGGYGYTF. The CDR3 nucleotides read TGTGCCACCAGCAGAGATAATCGACAGGGAGGTTATGGCTACACCTTC. The chain employs TRBV15 and TRBJ1-2; 7 bases fit TRBD1. With 0 bases clipped from V and 5 bases from J, the junction kept 9 bases outside the gene matches. Germline CDR1 is LNHNV and CDR2 is YYDKDF (reference sequence). CDR3 length equals 16 residues. The variable domain in full, completed from reference TRBV15 and TRBJ1-2, reads DAMVIQNPRYQVTQFGKPVTLSCSQTLNHNVMYWYQQKSSQAPKLLFHYYDKDFNNEADTPDNFQSRRPNTSFCFLDIRSPGLGDTAMYLCATSRDNRQGGYGYTFGSGTRLTVV.

The rearrangement joins TRBV29-1 to TRBJ2-7; D is possibly TRBD2 (7 bases). Trimming pared 3 bases from V and 5 bases from J, leaving 11 bases between. Germline V CDR1 and CDR2: SQVTM, ANQGSEA. This CDR3 is 12 amino acids long. The CDR3 sequence: CSVEEGGDEQYF. CDR3 nucleotide sequence: TGCAGCGTTGAGGAGGGGGGGGACGAGCAGTACTTC.

The rearrangement uses TRBV27 and TRBJ2-1; 12 positions agree with TRBD2. V shed 6 bases and J 11 bases; nucleotides not matched to a gene: 5. Germline V lookup: CDR1 MNHEY, CDR2 SMNVEV (reference sequence). This CDR3 comprises 13 residues. In DNA form, the CDR3 reads TGTGCCAGCAGGCTAGCGGGGGGGCTTAAGCAGTTCTTC. Protein product: CASRLAGGLKQFF.

The chain couples TRBV5-1 to TRBJ1-6; 10 positions match TRBD1. Germline V lookup: CDR1 SGHRS, CDR2 YFSETQ. This CDR3 comprises 15 residues. The V and J ends lost 1 base and 8 bases, in that order; junction bases with no gene match: 3. The DNA of the CDR3 is TGCGCCAGCAGCTTGTTCGGGACAGGGGATTCACCCCTCCACTTT. It yields the protein CASSLFGTGDSPLHF.

This chain connects TRBV5-4 to TRBJ2-3; weak D call: TRBD2 (6 bases). The CDR3 has 18 amino acids. Germline V lookup: CDR1 SGHNT, CDR2 YYREEE (reference sequence). The V gene lost 4 bases and the J gene lost 1 base, with 22 bases spanning the gap. The CDR3 sequence: CASSPPYVGGPGTDTQYF. The CDR3 coding sequence is TGTGCCAGCAGCCCCCCTTATGTGGGGGGACCGGGCACAGATACGCAGTATTTT. Based on the CDR3 plus reference TRBV5-4 and TRBJ2-3, the full variable domain is ETGVTQSPTHLIKTRGQQVTLRCSSQSGHNTVSWYQQALGQGPQFIFQYYREEENGRGNFPPRFSGLQFPNYSSELNVNALELDDSALYLCASSPPYVGGPGTDTQYFGPGTRLTVL.

The chain couples TRBV18 to TRBJ2-5, with unresolved D. V lost 5 bases, J lost 1 base, and 2 bases lay in between. CDR3 length equals 11 residues. The germline gives CDR1 KGHSH, CDR2 LQKENI. In DNA form, the CDR3 reads TGTGCCAGCTCATTCCAAGAGACCCAGTACTTC. It translates to CASSFQETQYF. The full variable domain, with the rest looked up from reference TRBV18 and TRBJ2-5, is NAGVMQNPRHLVRRRGQEARLRCSPMKGHSHVYWYRQLPEEGLKFMVYLQKENIIDESGMPKERFSAEFPKEGPSILRIQQVVRGDSAAYFCASSFQETQYFGPGTRLLVL.

The chain combines TRBV7-6 with TRBJ2-5; 9 nucleotides align to TRBD1. The CDR3 covers 15 residues. CDR1 and CDR2 from the germline V gene are SGHVS and FNYEAQ. The junction had 15 bases not matched to a gene; V was cut back by 5 bases and J by 11 bases. In nucleotides, the CDR3 is TGTGCCAGCAGCCCGCGGGACAGGGCTCTAGGGGAGCAGTACTTC. This translates into CASSPRDRALGEQYF. Full variable domain (remainder filled in from reference TRBV7-6 and TRBJ2-5): GAGVSQSPRYKVTKRGQDVALRCDPISGHVSLYWYRQALGQGPEFLTYFNYEAQQDKSGLPNDRFSAERPEGSISTLTIQRTEQRDSAMYRCASSPRDRALGEQYFGPGTRLLVL.

The chain couples TRBV30 to TRBJ1-4; D might be TRBD1 (5 bases). This CDR3 is 13 amino acids long. V lost 2 bases and J 4 bases, leaving 8 bases between the germline ends. Germline loops: CDR1 GTSNPN, CDR2 SVGIG (reference sequence). For the CDR3, the DNA is TGTGCCTGGAGTAGGGGCAGTAATGAAAAACTGTTTTTT. It translates to CAWSRGSNEKLFF.

The chain recombines TRBV5-5 with TRBJ2-3; D may be TRBD2 (5 bases). The CDR3 contains 13 residues. Germline lookup yields CDR1 SGHKS and CDR2 YYEKEE (reference sequence). V was cut by 4 bases and J by 8 bases, with 14 bases left in between. CDR3 protein: CASSDTLRGTQYF. The CDR3 bases are TGTGCCAGCAGCGACACCCTCCGGGGTACGCAGTATTTT. The full variable domain, in which reference TRBV5-5 and TRBJ2-3 provide the parts outside the CDR3, is DAGVTQSPTHLIKTRGQQVTLRCSPISGHKSVSWYQQVLGQGPQFIFQYYEKEERGRGNFPDRFSARQFPNYSSELNVNALLLGDSALYLCASSDTLRGTQYFGPGTRLTVL.

CDR3 sequence (DNA): TGTGCCAGCTCACCCACCCCGCAGGCCTTTAATGAAAAACTGTTTTTT. Translated, it gives CASSPTPQAFNEKLFF. The rearrangement links TRBV18 to TRBJ1-4; no definite D call. The CDR3 has 16 residues. V was cut by 3 bases and J by 4 bases, with 15 bases left in between. In germline, CDR1 is KGHSH, CDR2 LQKENI.

J is TRBJ1-4 and V is TRBV19; 10 bases agree with TRBD1. Germline CDR1 and CDR2: LNHDA and SQIVND (reference sequence). There are 17 residues in the CDR3. The trim removed 7 bases at V and 6 bases at J, leaving 14 bases unmatched. CDR3 DNA: TGTGCCAGTACTGGCCGGGACAGGGGTACACGCGATGAAAAACTGTTTTTT. Translating gives CASTGRDRGTRDEKLFF. Filled out from reference TRBV19 and TRBJ1-4, the complete variable domain reads DGGITQSPKYLFRKEGQNVTLSCEQNLNHDAMYWYRQDPGQGLRLIYYSQIVNDFQKGDIAEGYSVSREKKESFPLTVTSAQKNPTAFYLCASTGRDRGTRDEKLFFGSGTQLSVL.

The chain links TRBV2 to TRBJ2-3; D is possibly TRBD1 (6 bases). Trimming removed 6 bases at V and 9 bases at J, with 13 bases between. This CDR3 comprises 12 residues. Germline V gene data show CDR1 as SNHLY and CDR2 as FYNNEI. The DNA of the CDR3 is TGTGCCAGCAGCGAACAGGGAGAGACGCAGTATTTT. Its protein is CASSEQGETQYF.

The gene calls are TRBV7-9 and TRBJ2-3; D is undetermined. Trimming cost V 5 bases and J 4 bases, with 7 bases left between them. Germline V gives CDR1 SEHNR, CDR2 FQNEAQ (reference sequence). The CDR3 is 12 residues long. This CDR3 reads CASSALADTQYF. CDR3 nucleotide sequence: TGTGCCAGCAGCGCCCTAGCAGATACGCAGTATTTT.

CDR3 nucleotides: TGTGCCAGCAGCCCAGGACTAGCGGGGTCTGACGAGCAGTACTTC. Its protein is CASSPGLAGSDEQYF. This chain uses TRBV7-9 with TRBJ2-7; TRBD2 matches 12 bases. There are 15 residues in the CDR3. With V trimmed by 5 bases and J by 5 bases, 7 bases remained unmatched. The germline CDR1 and CDR2 sequences are SEHNR and FQNEAQ (reference sequence).